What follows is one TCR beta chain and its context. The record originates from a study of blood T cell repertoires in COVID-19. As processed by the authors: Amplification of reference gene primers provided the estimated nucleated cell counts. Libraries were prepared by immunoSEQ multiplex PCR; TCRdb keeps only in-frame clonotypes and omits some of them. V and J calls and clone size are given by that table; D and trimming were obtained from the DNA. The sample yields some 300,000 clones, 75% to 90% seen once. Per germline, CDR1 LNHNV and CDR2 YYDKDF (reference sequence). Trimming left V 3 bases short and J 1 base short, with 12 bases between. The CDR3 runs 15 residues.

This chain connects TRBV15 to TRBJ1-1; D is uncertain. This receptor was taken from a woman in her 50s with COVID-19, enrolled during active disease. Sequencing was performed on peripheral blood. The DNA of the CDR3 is TGTGCCACCAGCAGGGGAGGTGCCGGGAACACTGAAGCTTTCTTT. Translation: CATSRGGAGNTEAFF. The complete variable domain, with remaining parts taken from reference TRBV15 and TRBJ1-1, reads DAMVIQNPRYQVTQFGKPVTLSCSQTLNHNVMYWYQQKSSQAPKLLFHYYDKDFNNEADTPDNFQSRRPNTSFCFLDIRSPGLGDTAMYLCATSRGGAGNTEAFFGQGTRLTVV.